The 24 T cell receptor beta chains below were found in one sample sequenced in a study of T cell responses to AZD1222 COVID-19 vaccine. Clones were read by immunoSEQ multiplex PCR, and TCRdb kept only the in-frame ones, dropping some. The data show roughly 150,000 clones, with around nine tenths seen just once and about 7% held by the top ten. Sequencing was performed on peripheral blood, taken after recovery from COVID-19. The receptors originated from an adult who had recovered from COVID-19.

The V gene is TRBV18, the J gene TRBJ1-1; D unclear. The CDR3 runs 15 residues. Trimming removed 3 bases from V and 0 bases from J, with 11 bases in between. Germline V CDR1 and CDR2: KGHSH, LQKENI. CDR3 in amino acids: CASSPDGLMNTEAFF. The CDR3 bases are TGTGCCAGCTCACCGGACGGTCTCATGAACACTGAAGCTTTCTTT.

The V gene is TRBV28, the J gene TRBJ1-4, with D maybe TRBD1 (6 bases). CDR1 and CDR2 (germline): MDHEN, SYDVKM. The CDR3 length is 13 residues. V was pared by 4 bases and J by 15 bases, with 18 bases between. This CDR3 reads CASSSYRDQEVFF. The CDR3 DNA reads TGTGCCAGCAGTTCCTACAGGGACCAGGAGGTGTTTTTT. Full variable domain (remainder filled in from reference TRBV28 and TRBJ1-4): DVKVTQSSRYLVKRTGEKVFLECVQDMDHENMFWYRQDPGLGLRLIYFSYDVKMKEKGDIPEGYSVSREKKERFSLILESASTNQTSMYLCASSSYRDQEVFFGSGTQLSVL.

The rearrangement uses TRBV10-1 and TRBJ2-2, with 10 bases that match TRBD2. The ends lost 3 bases at V and 1 base at J; junction bases unmatched: 5. The V gene's germline CDR1 is WNHNN and CDR2 SYGVQD (reference sequence). The length of the CDR3 is 17 residues. The CDR3 nucleotides read TGCGCCAGCAGTGAATCTTGGACTAGCGGGAACACCGGGGAGCTGTTTTTT. It translates to CASSESWTSGNTGELFF.

The chain links TRBV2 to TRBJ1-1; no reliable D call. The CDR3 extends over 13 amino acids. Germline loops: CDR1 SNHLY, CDR2 FYNNEI. The V and J ends lost 4 bases and 3 bases respectively, with 9 bases between them. Here the CDR3 reads CASSVRQDTEAFF. The CDR3 DNA reads as TGTGCCAGCAGTGTGCGGCAGGACACTGAAGCTTTCTTT.

V usage is TRBV4-3 and J usage is TRBJ2-2, with TRBD2 identical over 12 bases. V lost 0 bases to trimming and J lost 10 bases; unmatched junction nucleotides: 9. The CDR3 sequence is 17 residues long. The V gene's germline CDR1 is LGHNA and CDR2 YSLEER. CDR3 nucleotides: TGCGCCAGCAGCCAAGAGGCTCTAGCGGGGGGGCATGTGGAGCTGTTTTTT. Translated, it gives CASSQEALAGGHVELFF.

The rearrangement uses TRBV3-1 (or the pseudogene TRBV3-2) and TRBJ2-5; 7 bases align to TRBD2. The V gene's germline CDR1 is LGHDT and CDR2 YNNKEL (reference sequence). Germline trimming cut 4 bases from V and 1 base from J; bases unmatched to any gene: 12. The CDR3 consists of 17 residues. The CDR3 is CASSPSFGGGLQETQYF. The CDR3 region has the DNA TGTGCCAGCAGCCCGTCGTTTGGGGGAGGGCTCCAAGAGACCCAGTACTTC.

V usage is TRBV5-4 and J usage is TRBJ2-2; D uncertain. From germline, CDR1 is SGHNT and CDR2 YYREEE (reference sequence). V was trimmed by 4 bases and J by 0 bases, leaving 13 bases between them. CDR3 length: 16 amino acids. The CDR3 reads CASSPWGSSNTGELFF. CDR3 nucleotide sequence: TGTGCCAGCAGCCCTTGGGGATCATCGAACACCGGGGAGCTGTTTTTT.

The chain is built from TRBV4-1 and TRBJ2-5; D is unresolved. Trimming took 2 bases from V and 4 from J, leaving 11 bases between them. There are 14 residues in the CDR3. Germline CDR1 and CDR2: MGHRA and YSYEKL. Here the CDR3 DNA reads TGCGCCAGCAGCCAATCTACAGCCTCAGAGACCCAGTACTTC. It yields the protein CASSQSTASETQYF.

V gene TRBV14 combines with J gene TRBJ2-3; no reliable D call. CDR1 and CDR2 from the germline V gene are SGHDN and FVKESK. This CDR3 has 15 residues. V was clipped by 1 base and J by 8 bases, with 16 bases between them. The CDR3 protein is CASSQGGSPIITQYF. CDR3 bases: TGTGCCAGCAGCCAAGGGGGATCACCCATCATTACGCAGTATTTT.

This clone was seen just once. This sequence joins TRBV27 and TRBJ2-7, with 7 bases aligning to TRBD1. The germline gives CDR1 MNHEY, CDR2 SMNVEV (reference sequence). This CDR3 region has 16 residues. After removal of 5 bases from V and 6 bases from J, the junction contained 16 bases not matched to a gene. The CDR3 loop reads CASSTYDRVVGREQYF. CDR3 nucleotide sequence: TGTGCCAGCAGTACTTATGACAGGGTTGTTGGCCGCGAGCAGTACTTC.

The V gene is TRBV19, the J gene TRBJ1-1; a possible D gene is TRBD1 (6 bases). The germline V and J ends were trimmed by 10 bases and 11 bases, with 20 bases remaining between them. The length of the CDR3 is 12 residues. Looked up from germline, CDR1 is LNHDA and CDR2 is SQIVND (reference sequence). CDR3 sequence reads: CAKRIPGAGAFF. The CDR3 bases are TGTGCCAAACGAATCCCAGGGGCGGGGGCTTTCTTT.

This clone appeared once. The gene calls are TRBV6-5 and TRBJ2-1; 9 positions agree with TRBD2. The CDR3 totals 16 residues. Germline values: CDR1 MNHEY, CDR2 SVGAGI. V dropped 0 bases and J dropped 7; count of bases not matched to a gene: 7. The CDR3 sequence is CASSYSRLAAPNEQFF. CDR3 nucleotide sequence: TGTGCCAGCAGTTACTCACGACTAGCGGCTCCAAATGAGCAGTTCTTC.

The chain carries TRBV18 and TRBJ2-3; D is unclear. The CDR3 contains 15 residues. From germline, CDR1 is KGHSH and CDR2 LQKENI. V lost 4 bases, J lost 0 bases, and 11 bases lay in between. CDR3 sequence: CASSRGGGSTDTQYF. CDR3 nucleotide sequence: TGTGCCAGCTCACGGGGTGGCGGAAGCACAGATACGCAGTATTTT.

The genes are TRBV5-1 and TRBJ1-2; the D gene is possibly TRBD1 (5 bases). Trimming stripped 4 bases from V and 2 bases from J, with 12 bases between. Germline V lookup: CDR1 SGHRS, CDR2 YFSETQ. This CDR3 is built from 14 residues. DNA of the CDR3: TGCGCCAGCAGCCCCAGGGTAGGGAACTATGGCTACACCTTC. It codes for CASSPRVGNYGYTF. Together with reference TRBV5-1 and TRBJ1-2, the CDR3 gives the full variable domain: KAGVTQTPRYLIKTRGQQVTLSCSPISGHRSVSWYQQTPGQGLQFLFEYFSETQRNKGNFPGRFSGRQFSNSRSEMNVSTLELGDSALYLCASSPRVGNYGYTFGSGTRLTVV.

The chain is built from TRBV18 and TRBJ1-2; possibly TRBD1 for D (6 bases). V was shortened by 3 bases and J by 4 bases, with 9 bases between the two germline ends. Germline CDR1 KGHSH, CDR2 LQKENI. CDR3 length equals 13 residues. CDR3 residues: CASSPRGGYGYTF. The CDR3 nucleotides read TGTGCCAGCTCACCCAGGGGCGGCTATGGCTACACCTTC.

The chain recombines TRBV2 with TRBJ2-7, with 13 bases aligning to TRBD2. This CDR3 is built from 16 residues. Germline CDR1 and CDR2: SNHLY and FYNNEI. Losses at the gene ends were 4 bases for V and 7 bases for J; bases not matched to a gene: 10. This CDR3 reads CASSVQLAGGPREQYF. The CDR3, as DNA: TGTGCCAGCAGTGTCCAACTAGCGGGAGGGCCGAGGGAGCAGTACTTC.

This chain joins TRBV7-3 and TRBJ2-3; D ambiguous. Germline CDR1 SGHTA, CDR2 FQGTGA. The V gene lost 2 bases and the J gene lost 1 base, with 10 bases spanning the gap. This CDR3 has 15 residues. CDR3 nucleotide sequence: TGTGCCAGCAGCTTAGACGGGCGCCGCACAGATACGCAGTATTTT. Its protein product is CASSLDGRRTDTQYF.

This chain connects TRBV19 to TRBJ2-7; perhaps TRBD1 as D (6 bases). CDR3 size: 13 residues. The V end lost 5 bases, the J end lost 1 base, and 9 bases lay between the germline ends. CDR1 is LNHDA, CDR2 SQIVND, per germline (reference sequence). As DNA, the CDR3 is TGTGCCAGTAGTCAGCAGGGGTCCTACGAGCAGTACTTC. Translation gives CASSQQGSYEQYF.

J is TRBJ1-1 and V is TRBV4-3; D may be TRBD1 (6 bases). Trimming took 0 bases from V and 4 from J, leaving 12 bases between them. This CDR3 has 15 residues. Germline CDR1 LGHNA, CDR2 YSLEER. The CDR3 bases are TGCGCCAGCAGCCAAGATCCAGGGGTTGGCACTGAAGCTTTCTTT. As protein: CASSQDPGVGTEAFF.

The V and J genes are TRBV12-3 or TRBV12-4 and TRBJ1-2; D uncertain. Trimming took off 3 bases at V and 10 bases at J, with 0 bases between the two ends. This CDR3 comprises 8 residues. The CDR3 coding sequence is TGTGCCAGCAGTTTCTACACCTTC. Its protein is CASSFYTF.

The chain recombines TRBV7-2 with TRBJ2-2, with 8 positions matching TRBD1. The CDR3 runs to 14 residues. Losses at the gene ends were 6 bases for V and 6 bases for J; bases not matched to a gene: 6. Per the germline V gene, CDR1 is SGHTA and CDR2 is FQGNSA. CDR3 in DNA: TGTGCCAGCAGACCGGAACAGGGGGCCGGGGAGCTGTTTTTT. Its translation: CASRPEQGAGELFF.

This sequence joins TRBV27 and TRBJ2-1; TRBD1 agrees at 9 bases. V dropped 3 bases and J dropped 9; count of bases not matched to a gene: 9. In germline, CDR1 is MNHEY, CDR2 SMNVEV (reference sequence). CDR3 size: 15 residues. DNA for the CDR3: TGTGCCAGCAGTTTGGGAACAGGGGGCTCAGGTGAGCAGTTCTTC. This codes for CASSLGTGGSGEQFF.

V gene TRBV16 combines with J gene TRBJ1-2; D not certain. The V gene lost 4 bases and the J gene lost 8 bases, with 14 bases spanning the gap. CDR1 and CDR2 from the germline V gene are KGHSY and FQNENV. CDR3 length equals 13 residues. The CDR3 reads CASSPLVGGGYTF. DNA for the CDR3: TGTGCCAGCAGCCCCCTTGTGGGCGGAGGCTACACCTTC.

This clone was counted ten times or more. The chain couples TRBV4-3 to TRBJ1-6; 9 bases agree with TRBD1. The CDR3 spans 16 residues. Germline trimming cut 5 bases from V and 4 bases from J; bases unmatched to any gene: 6. CDR1 LGHNA and CDR2 YSLEER come from the germline V gene. The CDR3 spells CASSEGQGGYNSPLHF. CDR3 nucleotide sequence: TGCGCCAGCAGCGAGGGACAGGGTGGGTATAATTCACCCCTCCACTTT.